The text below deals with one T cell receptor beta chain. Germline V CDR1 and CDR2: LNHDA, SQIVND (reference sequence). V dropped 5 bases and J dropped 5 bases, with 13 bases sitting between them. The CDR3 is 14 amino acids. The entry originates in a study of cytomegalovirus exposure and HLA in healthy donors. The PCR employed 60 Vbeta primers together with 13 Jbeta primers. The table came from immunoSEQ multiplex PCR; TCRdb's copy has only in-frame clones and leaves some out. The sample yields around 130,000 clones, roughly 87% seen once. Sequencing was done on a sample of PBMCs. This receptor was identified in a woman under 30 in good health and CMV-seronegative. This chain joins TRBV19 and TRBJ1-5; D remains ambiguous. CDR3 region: CASSPDMEDQPQHF. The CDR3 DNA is TGTGCCAGTAGTCCTGACATGGAAGATCAGCCCCAGCATTTT.